This T cell receptor beta chain emerged from a study of cytomegalovirus exposure and HLA in healthy donors. Researchers ran the PCR with 60 Vbeta and 13 Jbeta primers. The method was immunoSEQ multiplex PCR; TCRdb's version includes in-frame clones alone and lacks a portion of them. Of 130,000 or so clones listed, about 76% are singletons. Overall study findings and caveats: Presence/absence analyses assumed roughly uniform sequencing depth across donors, which may not hold. TCR beta V- and J-gene trimming, according to a later analysis, was linked to a missense DCLRE1C variant. Donor immune exposure was known only as CMV serostatus. The study reported that TCR beta sequences accurately predicted HLA-A and HLA-B alleles in most subjects.

On this clone itself: The target antigen is unknown.

The CDR3 extends over 16 amino acids. Germline loops: CDR1 MNHNS, CDR2 SASEGT. This chain uses TRBV6-1 with TRBJ2-5; D unclear. The assigned J gene may be wrong: the sequence end matches TRBJ2-7 better. This clonotype originated in a woman in her thirties or forties in good health and CMV-seronegative. Input material: PBMCs. The CDR3 loop reads CASSEARAGRSYEQYF. The CDR3 coding sequence is TGTGCCAGCAGTGAAGCGAGAGCAGGCCGCTCCTACGAGCAGTACTTC.